Listed here are 7 T cell receptor beta chains from one sample, sequenced in a study of neoadjuvant anti-PD-1 for oral cavity cancer. Using immunoSEQ multiplex PCR, the repertoire was profiled, and TCRdb retains in-frame clones only, with some absent. The sample includes roughly 12,000 clones, 50% to 65% of them seen just once. The specimen comprised tumor tissue, sampled before nivolumab (anti-PD-1) treatment. All receptors come from a person aged 35-80 years with oral cavity squamous cell carcinoma.

This clone was counted between two and nine times. This chain links TRBV5-1 with TRBJ2-2; D gene uncertain. V gave up 0 bases and J gave up 2 bases, with 8 bases separating them. The germline V gene has CDR1 SGHRS and CDR2 YFSETQ. The length of the CDR3 is 15 residues. The DNA of the CDR3 is TGCGCCAGCAGCTTGGGTCAGCATAACACCGGGGAGCTGTTTTTT. Its translation: CASSLGQHNTGELFF. Filled out from reference TRBV5-1 and TRBJ2-2, the complete variable domain reads KAGVTQTPRYLIKTRGQQVTLSCSPISGHRSVSWYQQTPGQGLQFLFEYFSETQRNKGNFPGRFSGRQFSNSRSEMNVSTLELGDSALYLCASSLGQHNTGELFFGEGSRLTVL.

There are a few counts of this clone. This chain links TRBV5-1 with TRBJ2-5; TRBD2 aligns across 7 bases. CDR3 length equals 14 residues. Germline CDR1 and CDR2: SGHRS and YFSETQ. V lost 0 bases to trimming and J lost 5 bases; unmatched junction nucleotides: 4. Here the CDR3 DNA reads TGCGCCAGCAGCTTGGGACTAGCTCTTGAGACCCAGTACTTC. The encoded protein is CASSLGLALETQYF. Drawing the rest from reference TRBV5-1 and TRBJ2-5, the complete variable domain is KAGVTQTPRYLIKTRGQQVTLSCSPISGHRSVSWYQQTPGQGLQFLFEYFSETQRNKGNFPGRFSGRQFSNSRSEMNVSTLELGDSALYLCASSLGLALETQYFGPGTRLLVL.

V usage is TRBV6-5 and J usage is TRBJ2-5; possibly TRBD1 for D (6 bases). The length of the CDR3 is 14 residues. Between the trimmed V and J ends, which lost 6 bases and 2 bases, there was a span of 13 bases. The germline V gene encodes CDR1 MNHEY and CDR2 SVGAGI. Here the CDR3 reads CASSPTGFQETQYF. The CDR3 DNA follows: TGTGCCAGCAGCCCTACAGGGTTTCAAGAGACCCAGTACTTC.

This clone was seen only a few times. The chain is built from TRBV30 and TRBJ1-3; no reliable D call. CDR3 length equals 14 residues. Trimming removed 4 bases at V and 4 bases at J, with 14 bases between. CDR1 GTSNPN and CDR2 SVGIG come from the germline V gene (reference sequence). In nucleotides, the CDR3 is TGTGCCTGGATAACTGACTCGAACGGAAACACCATATATTTT. Encoded protein: CAWITDSNGNTIYF. The full variable domain, its missing parts supplied by reference TRBV30 and TRBJ1-3, is SQTIHQWPATLVQPVGSPLSLECTVEGTSNPNLYWYRQAAGRGLQLLFYSVGIGQISSEVPQNLSASRPQDRQFILSSKKLLLSDSGFYLCAWITDSNGNTIYFGEGSWLTVV.

The sample holds a few counts of this clone. The V call is TRBV6-1, the J call TRBJ1-2; 9 bases fit TRBD1. V trimming: 6 bases; J trimming: 0 bases; junction bases outside the gene matches: 2. The germline gives CDR1 MNHNS, CDR2 SASEGT. The CDR3 spans 14 residues. Here the CDR3 DNA reads TGTGCCAGCAGGAACAGGGGGCCTAACTATGGCTACACCTTC. It encodes CASRNRGPNYGYTF.

The V call is TRBV19, the J call TRBJ2-5; D possibly matches TRBD1 or TRBD2 (5 bases each). The V gene's germline CDR1 is LNHDA and CDR2 SQIVND (reference sequence). This CDR3 spans 12 amino acids. The V end was cut by 6 bases, the J end by 5 bases, with 10 bases between. CDR3 sequence reads: CASRSGTETQYF. CDR3 coding DNA: TGTGCCAGTAGATCAGGGACGGAGACCCAGTACTTC.

On this clone: Other DNA sequences of this sample code for an identical CDR3. This sequence joins TRBV5-4 and TRBJ2-1; 12 nucleotides match TRBD2. The trim removed 2 bases at V and 9 bases at J, leaving 12 bases unmatched. The CDR3 covers 17 residues. Germline CDR1 reads SGHNT; CDR2 reads YYREEE (reference sequence). The CDR3 loop is CASSFSRGLAGGGEQFF. In DNA, the CDR3 is TGTGCCAGCAGCTTTTCCAGGGGGCTAGCGGGAGGGGGTGAGCAGTTCTTC.